This TCR gamma chain was sequenced in a study of intestinal T cells in coeliac disease (dated by TCRdb to 2018 to 2021). Describing the broader study: In the TRG cohort, coeliac patients were much younger than controls, with a mean age of roughly 15 years compared with about 55 years. Duodenal biopsies from approximately 30 coeliac disease patients and 21 non-coeliac controls were included in a second, larger TCR-gamma (TRG) cohort. The TCR-delta (TRD) cohort comprised duodenal biopsies from about ten coeliac disease patients and about ten non-coeliac controls.

For each case, genomic DNA was extracted from ten 5-um FFPE scrolls with the QIAamp DNA FFPE tissue kit. To test whether coeliac disease can be classified from the TCR repertoire, the study used fully anonymised formalin-fixed paraffin-embedded duodenal biopsies that were not needed for diagnosis. Receptor libraries were prepared by multiplex PCR. The sample was run on an Ion Torrent PGM. TRG repertoires were amplified from around 0.2 ug of biopsy DNA with the LymphoTrack kit, in which Illumina adapters are carried by the primers. After purification with AMPure XP beads and quantification on a 2100 Bioanalyzer, the TRG amplicons were pooled in equimolar amounts. An Ion PGM instrument was used to sequence the TRG libraries. From the authors' description of their analysis: FastX removed reads in which more than 10% of nucleotides fell below the per-patient third-quartile quality score. Reads were aligned with IMGT/HighV-QUEST to assign V, D and J genes, identify CDR3 regions and assess functionality. After the sequences were translated into amino acids, every sequence predicted to be non-functional was thrown out. CDR3s were split into kmers with and without positional annotation, PCA was performed on kmer frequencies, and samples were clustered using all 1023 combinations of PCs 1-10. Classification was validated by leave-one-out cross-validation, re-optimising parameters on the remaining samples each time. Shannon diversity was computed with the vegan R package from repeated random subsamples equal to the lowest read count. TCRdb reanalyzed the public reads with the CATT caller, and identical DNA sequences were merged afterwards. TCRdb, not the authors, supplied the V and J calls. The sample has over a thousand gamma-chain clones on record, about 56% of them singletons. About 5.4% of the sample comes from the top ten.

Study-level results and caveats: FFPE-derived DNA was found to be relatively degraded, and loss of a proportion of TCR sequences in each sample was likely caused by this degradation. All 20 or so biopsies in training were correctly classified by TRD kmer-based clustering, and a leave-one-out accuracy of less than 95% was reported. The coeliac group and the control group were significantly different in age, but an analysis split by age did not give significant classification. TRG clustering correctly classified 51 of 54 biopsies (around 94%), with a reported leave-one-out accuracy of about 87%. Repeated CDR3 amino acid sequences could not be distinguished from PCR duplicates in the analysis.

A note on this clone: Its antigen has not been determined. No much larger clone is present one base from it, and per-base qualities are unavailable.

Sequenced sample: a duodenal biopsy. The receptor was isolated from a human donor with celiac disease.

The CDR3 protein: CALHYYKKLF. The DNA sequence is given as TGTGCCTTACACTATTATAAGAAACTCTTT. The rearrangement combines TRGV9 with TRGJ1 or TRGJ2. Taken from the germline V gene (reference sequence), the CDR1 and CDR2 loops are GITISATS and ISYDGTV. Relative to germline, V is missing 10 bases and J is missing 4 bases, with 4 bases of the junction outside any gene match. The CDR3 numbers 10 residues from cysteine through phenylalanine. Only CDR3 DNA remains: 30 bases, in frame from the first base.